Listed below are T cell receptor beta chains from one sample, sequenced in a study of cytomegalovirus exposure and HLA in healthy donors. This table comes from immunoSEQ multiplex PCR, and its TCRdb copy is limited to in-frame clones, with some not included. The data hold under 200,000 clones, with 68% observed a single time. Input material: PBMCs. These receptors all stem from a woman aged 18-29 years in good health and CMV-seropositive. The CDR3 runs from the conserved cysteine through the conserved F or W.

j_call	v_call	cdr3_aa
TRBJ2-5	TRBV4-1	CASSQGVSGGQETQYF
TRBJ2-7	TRBV5-4	CASSWGQRLSSYEQYF
TRBJ1-3	TRBV19	CASSTGLSSGNTIYF
TRBJ1-2	TRBV2	CASSEGERYGYTF
TRBJ2-2	TRBV5-4	CASSSDRGRNTGELFF
TRBJ1-3	TRBV7-9	CASRGVSGNTIYF
TRBJ2-3	TRBV7-9	CASSWGSGRDRVDTQYF
TRBJ1-2	TRBV30	CAWVRASDYYGYTF
TRBJ1-1	TRBV7-9	CASSPHPDTEAFF
TRBJ1-1	TRBV5-1	CASSAQGVWNTEAFF
TRBJ2-7	TRBV27	CASSITQGYEQYF
TRBJ1-4	TRBV27	CASSFRLNEKLFF
TRBJ2-7	TRBV19	CASSINPQGRNRALQYF
TRBJ2-7	TRBV5-1	CASSLAVAAGPPGNEQYF
TRBJ1-5	TRBV27	CASSLWAGPNQPQHF
TRBJ2-6	TRBV6-5	CASSYGGANVLTF
TRBJ1-6	TRBV30	CAWTGQGNSPLHF
TRBJ1-6	TRBV6-6	CASSYPQGNSPLHF
TRBJ2-4	TRBV15	CATSRGGTSGIGDIQYF
TRBJ2-3	TRBV30	CAWSRRGSSDTQYF
TRBJ2-7	TRBV7-3	CASSPQTGPTYEQYF
TRBJ2-5	TRBV21-1	CASIEPRLPFSQETQYF
.	TRBV10-2	CASGGESGRSYHEQYF
TRBJ1-2	TRBV27	CASSPPGNPYGYTF
TRBJ2-7	TRBV21-1	CASSARTSGSNEQYF
TRBJ2-7	TRBV6-5	CASKRGSSYEQYF
TRBJ2-7	TRBV4-1	CASSQGIAATYEQYF
TRBJ1-5	TRBV7-8	CASAEGRGQPQHF
TRBJ2-7	TRBV28	CASSPGYEQYF
TRBJ2-7	TRBV5-4	CASSLVADLGYEQYF
TRBJ1-6	TRBV4-2	CASSHAVEAVSLLSPLHF
TRBJ2-6	TRBV27	CASSHYRAGANVLTF
TRBJ2-1	TRBV5-1	CASSLETKSYEQFF
TRBJ2-1	TRBV29-1	CSVEDPPIEEQFF
TRBJ1-1	TRBV19	CASSIGHSTEAFF
TRBJ2-3	TRBV7-9	CASSLDRRSDTQYF
TRBJ2-5	TRBV30	CAWSDGSRGQETQYF
TRBJ1-1	TRBV19	CASQLLGDTEAFF
TRBJ2-5	TRBV5-1	CASSQIDSQETQYF
TRBJ1-1	TRBV21-1	CASSRRDRDTEAFF
TRBJ2-7	TRBV5-6	CASSLSLKREQGEQYF
TRBJ2-3	TRBV9	CASSVDSLAGSNTQYF
TRBJ2-7	TRBV28	CASSTTGTGSYEQYF
.	TRBV25-1	CASRGQGGSGNTIYF
TRBJ2-1	TRBV2	CASSERTSGTYNEQFF
.	TRBV4-1	CASSQPTSGEYEQYF
TRBJ2-1	TRBV5-4	CASSLLGMGNEQFF
TRBJ2-5	TRBV27	CASSLGGALETQYF
TRBJ2-5	TRBV7-7	CASSLNPSVQETQYF
TRBJ1-2	TRBV19	CASRGTGTYGYTF
TRBJ2-3	TRBV9	CASRRTGMQSDTQYF
TRBJ2-1	TRBV7-3	CASSLVAGVMRDNEQFF
TRBJ1-1	TRBV2	CASSEALPAGGSLGTEAFF
TRBJ1-2	TRBV6-6	CASRGTGSDYGYTF
TRBJ1-2	TRBV30	CAWTKGGAESLYGYTF
TRBJ2-5	TRBV28	CASSLVGTGLYRETQYF
TRBJ1-4	TRBV5-5	CASRRDPNEKLFF